One sample yielded the 21 T cell receptor beta chains listed below, sequenced in a study of PD-L1 blockade in urothelial cancer. The protocol was immunoSEQ multiplex PCR, while the TCRdb copy is restricted to in-frame clones and leaves out a portion. The table lists tens of thousands of clones, 75% to 90% of them singletons. The source was PBMCs, collected around atezolizumab (anti-PD-L1) treatment. The source of these receptors is a man between 60 and 75 years old with urothelial cancer.

This chain uses TRBV10-1 with TRBJ2-1; D is perhaps TRBD1 (6 bases). In germline, CDR1 is WNHNN, CDR2 SYGVQD (reference sequence). The CDR3 extends over 15 amino acids. V gave up 3 bases and J gave up 5 bases, with 14 bases separating them. The CDR3 nucleotides read TGCGCCAGCAGTGACCTCGGACAGCAAAACAATGAGCAGTTCTTC. As protein: CASSDLGQQNNEQFF.

The gene calls are TRBV9 and TRBJ1-2; 9 positions agree with TRBD1. The CDR3 spans 20 residues. V lost 1 base to trimming and J lost 3 bases; unmatched junction nucleotides: 19. Germline lookup yields CDR1 SGDLS and CDR2 YYNGEE. The CDR3, as DNA: TGTGCCAGCAGCGTATCTCAAATCCGGGACAGGGATCATCTCTACTATGGCTACACCTTC. Protein product: CASSVSQIRDRDHLYYGYTF. The full variable domain, with the rest looked up from reference TRBV9 and TRBJ1-2, is DSGVTQTPKHLITATGQRVTLRCSPRSGDLSVYWYQQSLDQGLQFLIQYYNGEERAKGNILERFSAQQFPDLHSELNLSSLELGDSALYFCASSVSQIRDRDHLYYGYTFGSGTRLTVV.

As regards this clone: A read error may produce the germline difference seen at one junction end. The chain combines TRBV7-7 with TRBJ2-2, with 11 bases identical to TRBD2. CDR3 length: 17 residues. Per germline, CDR1 SSHAT and CDR2 FNYEAQ (reference sequence). CDR3 residues: CASSSLAGGFPPGELFF. CDR3 DNA sequence: TGTGCTAGCAGCTCGCTAGCGGGAGGCTTTCCCCCGGGGGAGCTGTTTTTT.

The chain employs TRBV5-1 and TRBJ1-1, with a possible D match to TRBD1 (6 bases). From germline, CDR1 is SGHRS and CDR2 YFSETQ. Deletions cut 0 bases from V and 2 bases from J, with 17 bases between. CDR3 size: 17 residues. The CDR3 DNA follows: TGCGCCAGCAGCTTGGGGGACATGTACCCCCTCAACACTGAAGCTTTCTTT. This codes for CASSLGDMYPLNTEAFF. Complete variable domain (other parts from reference TRBV5-1 and TRBJ1-1): KAGVTQTPRYLIKTRGQQVTLSCSPISGHRSVSWYQQTPGQGLQFLFEYFSETQRNKGNFPGRFSGRQFSNSRSEMNVSTLELGDSALYLCASSLGDMYPLNTEAFFGQGTRLTVV.

This clone was seen only a few times. The rearrangement uses TRBV2 and TRBJ1-2, with D hard to call. The CDR3 loop spans 11 amino acids. CDR1 SNHLY and CDR2 FYNNEI come from the germline V gene. V lost 4 bases and J 7 bases, leaving 7 bases between the germline ends. This chain's CDR3 is CASSGSGGYTF. In nucleotides, the CDR3 is TGTGCCAGCAGTGGCAGTGGTGGCTACACCTTC.

The chain uses TRBV19 and TRBJ2-7, with TRBD1 matching 9 bases. Germline V gene sequence: CDR1 LNHDA, CDR2 SQIVND (reference sequence). With 5 bases clipped from V and 4 bases from J, the junction kept 6 bases outside the gene matches. The CDR3 spans 14 residues. The DNA of the CDR3 is TGTGCCAGTAGTGCCTGGGACAGGGTGTACGAGCAGTACTTC. Translation: CASSAWDRVYEQYF.

The CDR3 loop reads CASRYSMNTEAFF. CDR3 in DNA: TGTGCCAGCAGATACAGCATGAACACTGAAGCTTTCTTT. The rearrangement joins TRBV7-8 to TRBJ1-1; D is unclear. Germline V CDR1 and CDR2: SGHVS, FQNEAQ. CDR3 length: 13 amino acids. The ends were cut back, 6 bases at V and 0 bases at J, with 8 bases in the middle.

The J gene is TRBJ1-2, the V gene TRBV30, with TRBD1 identical over 7 bases. CDR1 GTSNPN and CDR2 SVGIG come from the germline V gene (reference sequence). V shed 1 base, J shed 0 bases, and the junction held 2 bases outside the gene matches. The CDR3 length is 14 residues. CDR3 DNA sequence: TGTGCCTGGAGTGATACAGGGGCTAACTATGGCTACACCTTC. It encodes CAWSDTGANYGYTF.

This clone was detected only once. This chain links TRBV6-5 with TRBJ1-4; D is perhaps TRBD1 (5 bases). CDR1 and CDR2 (germline): MNHEY, SVGAGI. V was pared by 4 bases and J by 5 bases, with 14 bases between. The CDR3 is made up of 15 amino acids. CDR3 sequence: CASSSRGRENEKLFF. DNA of the CDR3: TGTGCCAGCAGTTCCCGGGGCCGGGAGAATGAAAAACTGTTTTTT.

About this clone itself: Relative to the germline gene, one junction end is altered; a read error may explain this. The rearrangement joins TRBV7-7 to TRBJ2-5; TRBD2 matches 13 bases. The CDR3 totals 16 residues. CDR1 and CDR2 from the germline V gene are SSHAT and FNYEAQ (reference sequence). The chain's CDR3 is CASSFGLAGEGETQYF. The DNA for the CDR3 is TGTGCTAGCAGCTTCGGACTAGCGGGAGAGGGAGAGACCCAGTACTTC.

The V call is TRBV11-2, the J call TRBJ2-1; tentative D call: TRBD1 (6 bases). Trimming took 6 bases from V and 7 from J, leaving 16 bases between them. In germline, CDR1 is SGHAT, CDR2 FQNNGV. The CDR3 is 14 amino acids. In DNA form, the CDR3 reads TGTGCCAGCAGGGTAACAGAGGGGGTGAATGAGCAGTTCTTC. Its protein product is CASRVTEGVNEQFF.

DNA for the CDR3: TGCGCCAGCAGCTTGGGGCAGGGTCACACTGAAGCTTTCTTT. Translating gives CASSLGQGHTEAFF. This chain joins TRBV5-1 and TRBJ1-1; tentative D call: TRBD1 (5 bases). CDR1 is SGHRS and CDR2 is YFSETQ in the germline V gene. V was trimmed by 0 bases and J by 3 bases, leaving 9 bases between them. CDR3 size: 14 residues.

The V and J genes are TRBV29-1 and TRBJ2-3, with 8 nucleotides matching TRBD2. CDR3 length: 14 amino acids. V was clipped by 6 bases and J by 7 bases; unmatched bases: 12. The germline gives CDR1 SQVTM, CDR2 ANQGSEA. The CDR3 DNA reads TGCAGCGTGGTGTATAGCGGGATAGAGAATACGCAGTATTTT. Protein: CSVVYSGIENTQYF.

The rearrangement uses TRBV6-1 and TRBJ1-1; 7 nucleotides match TRBD1. The CDR3 sequence is 17 residues long. CDR1 is MNHNS and CDR2 is SASEGT in the germline V gene. Losses at the gene ends were 1 base for V and 8 bases for J; bases not matched to a gene: 16. The DNA for the CDR3 is TGTGCCAGCAGTGAAGGCGCTTCCTATCTCGGACAGGAAGAAGCTTTCTTT. It is translated as CASSEGASYLGQEEAFF.

This chain connects TRBV4-1 to TRBJ2-2, with D possibly TRBD1 on 6 matching bases. From germline, CDR1 is MGHRA and CDR2 YSYEKL. The CDR3 spans 15 residues. The V and J ends lost 7 bases and 4 bases respectively, with 16 bases between them. CDR3: CASTPQVRGTGELFF. CDR3 DNA: TGCGCCAGCACCCCCCAAGTCAGGGGCACCGGGGAGCTGTTTTTT.

The chain uses TRBV19 and TRBJ2-7; perhaps TRBD1 as D (6 bases). The V and J ends lost 6 bases and 0 bases respectively, with 15 bases between them. The CDR3 spans 15 residues. CDR1 is LNHDA, CDR2 SQIVND, per germline (reference sequence). CDR3 amino acids: CASRADRSSSYEQYF. The CDR3 DNA is TGTGCCAGTAGAGCTGACAGGTCCAGCTCCTACGAGCAGTACTTC.

V is TRBV6-5 and J is TRBJ1-5; 8 bases line up with TRBD1. Germline V gene sequence: CDR1 MNHEY, CDR2 SVGAGI. The ends lost 4 bases at V and 3 bases at J; junction bases unmatched: 5. CDR3 length: 15 amino acids. The CDR3 is CASSSNRGNNQPQHF. CDR3 bases: TGTGCCAGCAGTTCAAACAGGGGGAACAATCAGCCCCAGCATTTT.

To note about this clone: An end of the junction differs from the germline gene, which may be a read error. The rearrangement joins TRBV7-7 to TRBJ2-5; TRBD1 might be the D (5 bases). The length of the CDR3 is 13 residues. The germline CDR1 and CDR2 sequences are SSHAT and FNYEAQ (reference sequence). The CDR3 DNA is TGTGCTAGCAGCTTGGGGCGTCAAGAGACCCAGTACTTC. Amino acid sequence: CASSLGRQETQYF.

The V gene is TRBV5-5, the J gene TRBJ2-7; 12 bases are a match to TRBD1. This CDR3 has 14 amino acids. Germline V gene lookup returns CDR1 SGHKS and CDR2 YYEKEE (reference sequence). V lost 4 bases and J lost 6; bases outside the gene matches: 5. CDR3 residues: CASSARDRGLEQYF. The CDR3 bases are TGTGCCAGCAGCGCCCGGGACAGGGGGCTCGAGCAGTACTTC.

As for this clone: Additional DNA sequences in this sample encode the identical CDR3. The chain links TRBV7-2 to TRBJ2-3, with D possibly matching TRBD2 (6 bases). V lost 3 bases, J lost 3 bases, and 7 bases lay in between. The CDR3 runs to 13 residues. CDR1 and CDR2 (germline): SGHTA, FQGNSA. The CDR3, as DNA: TGTGCCAGCAGCTTCGGGGGAACAGATACGCAGTATTTT. This encodes CASSFGGTDTQYF.

The V and J genes are TRBV7-6 and TRBJ1-5; 10 positions agree with TRBD1. The V and J ends lost 4 bases and 7 bases, in that order; junction bases with no gene match: 4. From germline, CDR1 is SGHVS and CDR2 FNYEAQ. CDR3 size: 14 residues. CDR3 nucleotide sequence: TGTGCCAGCAGCTCCCGGACAGGGGGGCAGCCCCAGCATTTT. Its protein product is CASSSRTGGQPQHF. Variable domain in full (rest from reference TRBV7-6 and TRBJ1-5): GAGVSQSPRYKVTKRGQDVALRCDPISGHVSLYWYRQALGQGPEFLTYFNYEAQQDKSGLPNDRFSAERPEGSISTLTIQRTEQRDSAMYRCASSSRTGGQPQHFGDGTRLSIL.